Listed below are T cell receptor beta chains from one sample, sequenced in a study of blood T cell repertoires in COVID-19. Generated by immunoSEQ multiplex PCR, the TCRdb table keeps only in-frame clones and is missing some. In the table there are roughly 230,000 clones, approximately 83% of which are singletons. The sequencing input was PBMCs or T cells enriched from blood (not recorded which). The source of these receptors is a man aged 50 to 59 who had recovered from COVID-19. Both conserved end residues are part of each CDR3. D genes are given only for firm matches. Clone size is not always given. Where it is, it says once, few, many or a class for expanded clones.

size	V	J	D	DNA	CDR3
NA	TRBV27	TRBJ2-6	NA	TGTGCCAGCAGTTTATTGTCCAGGGGGAGGATCGGTTCAGGGTTATCTGGGGCCAACGTCCTGACTTTC	CASSLLSRGRIGSGLSGANVLTF
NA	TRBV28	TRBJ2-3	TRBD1	TGTGCCAGCAGGGGACAGGGGGCGCCTCCAGATACGCAGTATTTT	CASRGQGAPPDTQYF
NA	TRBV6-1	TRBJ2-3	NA	TGTGCCAGCAGTGACCAGGGTAGGGACACAGATACGCAGTATTTT	CASSDQGRDTDTQYF
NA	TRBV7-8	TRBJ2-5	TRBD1	TGTGCCAGCAGCACCCGGACAGGGGGCGAGACCCAGTACTTC	CASSTRTGGETQYF
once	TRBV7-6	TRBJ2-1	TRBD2	TGTGCCAGCAGCTTAGTTGACAGACCCGGGACTAGCGACAATGAGCAGTTCTTC	CASSLVDRPGTSDNEQFF
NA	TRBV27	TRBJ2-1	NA	TGTGCCAGCAGTCCCCAGGGCTGGGGGCTCATCAATGAGCAGTTCTTC	CASSPQGWGLINEQFF
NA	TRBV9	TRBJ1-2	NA	TGTGCCAGCAGCGTAGGTGTAGGGGCCTATGGCTACACCTTC	CASSVGVGAYGYTF
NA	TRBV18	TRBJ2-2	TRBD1	TGTGCCAGCCCCACCTCCGGGACAGCGAACACCGGGGAGCTGTTTTTT	CASPTSGTANTGELFF
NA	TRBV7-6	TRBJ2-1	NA	TGTGCCAGCAGCTTAACCCAGGGAAGGGATGAGCAGTTCTTC	CASSLTQGRDEQFF
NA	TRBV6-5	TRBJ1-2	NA	TGTGCCAGCACTCTAGACCCCGCGGACTATGGCTACACCTTC	CASTLDPADYGYTF
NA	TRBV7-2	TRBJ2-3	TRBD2	TGTGCCAGCAGCTTAGCGTTTCGAGCGGGATTGGCAGATACGCAGTATTTT	CASSLAFRAGLADTQYF
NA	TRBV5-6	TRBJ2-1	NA	TGTGCCAGCAGCCCGGGGTCGCTCCGCGAGCAGTTCTTC	CASSPGSLREQFF
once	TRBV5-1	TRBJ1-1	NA	TGCGCCAGCAGCTCGGGCGGGGTGAACACTGAAGCTTTCTTT	CASSSGGVNTEAFF
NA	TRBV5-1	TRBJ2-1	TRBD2	TGCGCCAGCAGCCCTGACCCCAGCGGGGGGGGGTTGGGGTTCTTC	CASSPDPSGGGLGFF
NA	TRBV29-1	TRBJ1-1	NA	TGCAGCGCCCTCGAGATGAACACTGAAGCTTTCTTT	CSALEMNTEAFF
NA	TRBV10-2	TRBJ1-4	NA	TGCGCCAGCAGTGGGGGCAAATGGGAAAAACTGTTTTTT	CASSGGKWEKLFF
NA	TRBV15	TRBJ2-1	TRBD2	TGTGCCACCGCACTAGCGGGAGGAGGGAACAATGAGCAGTTCTTC	CATALAGGGNNEQFF
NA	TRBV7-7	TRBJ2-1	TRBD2	TGTGCTAGCAGCCCCACTAGCGGGAGTATCGATGAGCAGTTCTTC	CASSPTSGSIDEQFF
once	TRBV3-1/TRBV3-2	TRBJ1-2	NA	TGTGCCAGCAGCCAAACAGGGTTAGCTAACTATGGCTACACCTTC	CASSQTGLANYGYTF
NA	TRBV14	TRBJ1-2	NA	TGTGCCAGCAGCCAGAGTCTCTATGGCTACACCTTC	CASSQSLYGYTF
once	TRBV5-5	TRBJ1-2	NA	TGTGCCAGCAGCTTAGTAGTATCTAACTATGGCTACACCTTC	CASSLVVSNYGYTF
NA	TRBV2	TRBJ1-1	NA	TGTGCCACCCTTGCGGGGGGGAACACTGAAGCTTTCTTT	CATLAGGNTEAFF
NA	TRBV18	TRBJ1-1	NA	TGTGCCAGCTCGGACAGTCTGAACACTGAAGCTTTCTTT	CASSDSLNTEAFF
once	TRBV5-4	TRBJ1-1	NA	TGTGCCAGCAGCTTTGGGGTTCAAGGCGGGACTGAAGCTTTCTTT	CASSFGVQGGTEAFF
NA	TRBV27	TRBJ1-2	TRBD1	TGTGCCAGCAGACACAGGGGGGATGGCTACACCTTC	CASRHRGDGYTF